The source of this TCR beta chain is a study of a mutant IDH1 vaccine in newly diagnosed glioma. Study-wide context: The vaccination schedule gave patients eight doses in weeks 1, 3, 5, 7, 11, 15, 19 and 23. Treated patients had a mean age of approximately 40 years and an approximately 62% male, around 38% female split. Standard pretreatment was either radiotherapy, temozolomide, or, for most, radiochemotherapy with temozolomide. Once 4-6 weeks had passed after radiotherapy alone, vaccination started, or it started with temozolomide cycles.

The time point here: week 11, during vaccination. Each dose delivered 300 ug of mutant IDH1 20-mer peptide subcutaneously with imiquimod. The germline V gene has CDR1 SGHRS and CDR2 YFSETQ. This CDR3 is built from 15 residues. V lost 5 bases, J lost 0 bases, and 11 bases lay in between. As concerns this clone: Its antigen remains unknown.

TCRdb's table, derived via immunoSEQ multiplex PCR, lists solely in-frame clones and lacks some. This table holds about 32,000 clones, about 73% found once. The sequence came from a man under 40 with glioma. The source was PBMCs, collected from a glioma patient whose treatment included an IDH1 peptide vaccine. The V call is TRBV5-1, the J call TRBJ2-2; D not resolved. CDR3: CASRLTPTNTGELFF. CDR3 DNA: TGCGCCAGCAGGCTTACACCTACGAACACCGGGGAGCTGTTTTTT.